These 9 T cell receptor beta chains originate from one sample sequenced in a study of Ad26.COV2.S vaccination and SARS-CoV-2 variants. Clones were read by immunoSEQ multiplex PCR, and TCRdb kept only the in-frame ones, dropping some. There are about 350,000 clones in the sample; about 90% occur only once, and 3.9% lies in the top ten. Specimen: peripheral blood, collected after recovery from COVID-19. Receptors originate from a human donor who had recovered from COVID-19.

This chain links TRBV12-3 or TRBV12-4 with TRBJ1-2, with a possible D match to TRBD1 (5 bases). The V end lost 10 bases, the J end lost 6 bases, and 18 bases lay between the germline ends. The CDR3 sequence is 13 residues long. The CDR3 DNA reads TGTGCCACCTCCGGGGGGGTAAGGAATGGCTACACCTTC. It codes for CATSGGVRNGYTF.

This clone was seen just once. The V call is TRBV27, the J call TRBJ1-1; D might be TRBD1 (5 bases). V lost 5 bases and J 0 bases, leaving 13 bases between the germline ends. Germline CDR1 reads MNHEY; CDR2 reads SMNVEV (reference sequence). CDR3 length equals 15 residues. CDR3 in DNA: TGTGCCAGCAGTACCAAAAAGACAGTGAACACTGAAGCTTTCTTT. Translation: CASSTKKTVNTEAFF.

The chain is built from TRBV7-8 and TRBJ2-7, with TRBD1 identical over 8 bases. From germline, CDR1 is SGHVS and CDR2 FQNEAQ. The CDR3 consists of 15 residues. The V gene end was trimmed by 5 bases and the J gene end by 5 bases; junction bases not matched to a gene: 11. The CDR3 DNA sequence: TGTGCCAGCAGCCAACCAGGGGGCGTCGTGGACGAGCAGTACTTC. Translation gives CASSQPGGVVDEQYF.

This clone was recorded once. This chain links TRBV9 with TRBJ1-2, with D possibly TRBD1 on 5 matching bases. In germline, CDR1 is SGDLS, CDR2 YYNGEE. This CDR3 region has 14 residues. V shed 2 bases and J shed 0 bases, with 8 bases lying between them. The CDR3 coding sequence is TGTGCCAGCAGCGTTGGCAGGGCTAACTATGGCTACACCTTC. It yields the protein CASSVGRANYGYTF.

This sequence joins TRBV3-1 (or the pseudogene TRBV3-2) and TRBJ1-1; 8 positions agree with TRBD1. V dropped 3 bases and J dropped 1; count of bases not matched to a gene: 7. The germline V gene encodes CDR1 LGHDT and CDR2 YNNKEL (reference sequence). The CDR3 contains 16 residues. The DNA of the CDR3 is TGTGCCAGCAGCCAGGGACAGGCGCTGGAGAACACTGAAGCTTTCTTT. Its protein is CASSQGQALENTEAFF.

The J gene is TRBJ1-5, the V gene TRBV19; D ambiguous. Trimming removed 5 bases from V and 0 bases from J, with 26 bases in between. The CDR3 is 20 residues long. Germline loops: CDR1 LNHDA, CDR2 SQIVND (reference sequence). CDR3 bases: TGTGCCAGTAGTCCGAACCCGCCCACGCTGTACCTATTTAGCAATCAGCCCCAGCATTTT. It yields the protein CASSPNPPTLYLFSNQPQHF.

The chain uses TRBV7-2 and TRBJ2-2; 10 bases align to TRBD2. The J segment lost 3 bases and the V segment lost 0 bases, leaving 16 bases of the junction unmatched. The germline V gene has CDR1 SGHTA and CDR2 FQGNSA. This CDR3 contains 21 residues. CDR3 coding DNA: TGTGCCAGCAGCTTAGCGTCTAGCGGGGGCCTAGGTCCCACTTACACCGGGGAGCTGTTTTTT. Its translation is CASSLASSGGLGPTYTGELFF.

The rearrangement joins TRBV10-3 to TRBJ1-1, with D hard to call. The CDR3 runs 14 residues. The V gene's germline CDR1 is ENHRY and CDR2 SYGVKD. Trimming shortened V by 0 bases and J by 1 base, and 6 bases separated the two germline ends. The CDR3 region has the DNA TGTGCCATCAGTGAGTCGGGCCAGAACACTGAAGCTTTCTTT. This gives the protein CAISESGQNTEAFF.

The rearrangement uses TRBV6-1 and TRBJ2-5, with a weak D call TRBD1 (5 bases). The CDR3 is made up of 16 amino acids. The germline CDR1 and CDR2 sequences are MNHNS and SASEGT. V shed 2 bases and J shed 5 bases, with 18 bases lying between them. The CDR3 nucleotides read TGTGCCAGCAGTGAATCCAAAAGGGGCGCTTTGGAGACCCAGTACTTC. It is translated as CASSESKRGALETQYF.